What follows is one T cell receptor (beta chain) and its context. Within Nashville, Tennessee resided all donors, each a Caucasian adult. The source of the sample is a study of shared clonotypes between healthy human individuals. Study information: Aged between 18 and 49, the donors were a couple of women and three men.

DNA from unsorted PBMC was sequenced on ten immunoSEQ deep assay plates. The assay was immunoSEQ multiplex PCR, and TCRdb's table has in-frame clones only and misses some. The repertoire consists of about half a million clones, with 81% occurring once and the leading ten covering roughly an eighth. The CDR3 runs to 17 residues. V shed 5 bases and J 7 bases; nucleotides not matched to a gene: 17. Germline V gene lookup returns CDR1 MDHEN and CDR2 SYDVKM. The clonotype comes from a woman aged 40 to 49 in good health. Some clones in this sample may be carry-over from other donors' samples. The sample taken for sequencing was PBMCs. The chain combines TRBV28 with TRBJ2-1, with TRBD2 matching over 7 bases. CDR3 protein: CASSPTRTRRGSNEQFF. CDR3 sequence (DNA): TGTGCCAGCAGTCCTACTCGGACTAGGAGGGGTTCAAATGAGCAGTTCTTC.